This T cell receptor beta chain was retrieved from a study of regulatory T cells in long-lasting Graves disease. Time point of the sample: newly diagnosed GD, antithyroid drugs for less than 3 months. There was RNA extracted from PBMCs, and the TCR library was made from it. Germline loops: CDR1 DFQATT, CDR2 SNEGSKA (reference sequence). The trim removed 4 bases at V and 4 bases at J, leaving 5 bases unmatched. The CDR3 runs 13 residues. This clonotype has at least ten counts. To make TCR beta libraries, researchers used iRepertoire HTBI primers and Arm-PCR of CDR3 regions. MiXCR, applied by TCRdb to the multiplex PCR reads, yields one record per CDR3 protein. Of almost 450,000 distinct CDR3 sequences listed, 16% were seen once; the top ten hold around 11%. This same sample was also part of a study on T cells in Graves' hyperthyroidism and ophthalmopathy. That paper states: TCR CDR3 regions were first amplified by RT-PCR with HTBI primers.

The receptor was derived from a woman in her twenties or thirties with Graves disease. This material consisted of peripheral blood mononuclear cells (PBMCs), taken at new diagnosis, from a patient treated with antithyroid drugs. The gene calls are TRBV20-1 and TRBJ2-5; 8 nucleotides line up with TRBD2. The CDR3 here is CSATQTSVETQYF. Written as DNA, the CDR3 is TGCAGTGCTACCCAGACTAGCGTAGAGACCCAGTACTTC.